This T cell receptor beta chain was found in a study of T-cell memory formation after mild COVID-19. Study-level points and caveats: Shrinking CD4+ clones were chiefly CM and EM; CD8+ ones were chiefly EMRA. Nothing confirmed that second-wave clones peaking on day 37 were specific for SARS-CoV-2.

In this sample, this clonotype turned up a few times. No antigen is known for it. This CDR3 has 14 residues. Germline-derived CDR1 and CDR2 are MGHRA and YSYEKL. V lost 3 bases, J lost 4 bases, and 10 bases lay in between. Sample barcodes and UMIs were carried by the TCR alpha and TCR beta cDNA libraries that 5'RACE generated with constant-segment primers. TCRdb ran MiXCR on the 5' RACE reads and lists one entry per CDR3 protein. The table includes 550,000 to 700,000 distinct CDR3 sequences, approximately 15% detected once. The sequence was collected from an adult woman who had mild COVID-19 (a few samples of this study predate the infection). Cell type and time point are not known. The V gene is TRBV4-1, the J gene TRBJ2-1, with D maybe TRBD2 (6 bases). Input material: PBMCs or a T cell subset sorted from them (not recorded which). The CDR3 DNA reads as TGCGCCAGCAGCCACGTGGGGAGGTACAATGAGCAGTTCTTC. Encoded protein: CASSHVGRYNEQFF.